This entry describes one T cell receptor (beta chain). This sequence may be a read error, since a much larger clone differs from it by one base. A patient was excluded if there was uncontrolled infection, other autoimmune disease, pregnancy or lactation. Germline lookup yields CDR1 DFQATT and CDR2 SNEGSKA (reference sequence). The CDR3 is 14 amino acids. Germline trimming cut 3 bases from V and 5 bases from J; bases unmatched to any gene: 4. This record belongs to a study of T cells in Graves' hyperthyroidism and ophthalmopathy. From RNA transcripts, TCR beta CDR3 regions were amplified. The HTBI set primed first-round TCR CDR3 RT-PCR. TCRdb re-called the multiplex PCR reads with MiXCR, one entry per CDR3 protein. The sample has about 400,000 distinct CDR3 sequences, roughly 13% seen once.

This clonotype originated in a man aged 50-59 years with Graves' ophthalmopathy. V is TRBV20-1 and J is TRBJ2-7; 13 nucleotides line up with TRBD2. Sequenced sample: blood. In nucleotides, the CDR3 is TGCAGTGCTAGGAAACTAGCGGGAGGGAACGAGCAGTACTTC. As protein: CSARKLAGGNEQYF.